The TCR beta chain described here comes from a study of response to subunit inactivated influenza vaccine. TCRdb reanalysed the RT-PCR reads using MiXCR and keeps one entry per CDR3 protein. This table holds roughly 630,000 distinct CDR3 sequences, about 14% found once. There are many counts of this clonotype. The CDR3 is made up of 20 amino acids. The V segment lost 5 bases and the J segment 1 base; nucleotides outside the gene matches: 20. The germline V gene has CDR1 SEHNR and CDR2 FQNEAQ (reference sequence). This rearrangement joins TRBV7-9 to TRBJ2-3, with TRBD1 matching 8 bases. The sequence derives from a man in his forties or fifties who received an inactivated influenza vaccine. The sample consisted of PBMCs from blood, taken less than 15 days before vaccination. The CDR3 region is CASSHIAGQAFSEGTDTQYF. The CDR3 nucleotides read TGTGCCAGCAGCCATATTGCGGGACAGGCTTTTTCCGAGGGCACAGATACGCAGTATTTT.